This TCR beta chain originates from a study of early T cells in non-severe SARS-CoV-2 infection. Turning to the study itself: Sequencing used unsorted whole-blood bulk RNA, so chains lack pairing.

cDNA molecules, individually, were tagged with unique molecular identifiers. One entry per CDR3 protein, called by TCRdb with MiXCR from the 5' RACE reads. The table records about 60,000 distinct CDR3 sequences, 10% to 15% of them present only once. This clonotype was picked up one time. The germline V gene has CDR1 SGHDN and CDR2 FVKESK. The trim removed 7 bases at V and 7 bases at J, leaving 12 bases unmatched. The CDR3 has 16 amino acids. The chain combines TRBV14 with TRBJ2-1, with 11 nucleotides matching TRBD1. Sequenced material: whole blood. This receptor was taken from an adult who was a healthcare worker with PCR-confirmed SARS-CoV-2 infection or an uninfected control (not recorded which). As DNA, the CDR3 is TGTGCCAGCACCACAATACCGGGACAGGGGGTTAATGAGCAGTTCTTC. This sequence encodes CASTTIPGQGVNEQFF.